The 26 T cell receptor beta chains below were found in one sample sequenced in a study of blood T cell repertoires in COVID-19. The data were produced by immunoSEQ multiplex PCR, yet TCRdb's version contains in-frame clones alone and is incomplete. The data contain 250,000 to 350,000 clones, over 75% of them singletons. Sequences were obtained from PBMCs or T cells enriched from blood (not recorded which). These receptors were obtained from a woman under 40 who had recovered from COVID-19.

Here the CDR3 reads CASTIPGTSGTGELFF. In DNA, the CDR3 is TGTGCCAGCACCATCCCCGGGACATCAGGCACCGGGGAGCTGTTTTTT. The chain uses TRBV6-6 and TRBJ2-2, with a weak D call TRBD1 (6 bases). V lost 7 bases and J lost 4, with 19 bases in between. CDR3 length equals 16 residues. CDR1 MNHNY and CDR2 SVGAGI come from the germline V gene (reference sequence).

V gene TRBV7-3 combines with J gene TRBJ2-1, with 12 bases lining up with TRBD2. The J segment lost 5 bases and the V segment lost 5 bases, leaving 4 bases of the junction unmatched. Germline V gives CDR1 SGHTA, CDR2 FQGTGA. CDR3 length equals 15 residues. CDR3 nucleotide sequence: TGTGCCAGCAGCAAGACTAGCGGGAGCCACAATGAGCAGTTCTTC. Translating it yields CASSKTSGSHNEQFF.

This clone was seen only once. The chain carries TRBV19 and TRBJ2-2; 9 nucleotides align to TRBD1. Germline V lookup: CDR1 LNHDA, CDR2 SQIVND (reference sequence). The CDR3 is made up of 15 amino acids. The V segment lost 10 bases and the J segment 7 bases; nucleotides outside the gene matches: 13. Here the CDR3 DNA reads TGTGCCACTAAGACGGGACAGGGCGCGGTCGGGGAGCTGTTTTTT. Its protein is CATKTGQGAVGELFF.

The rearrangement uses TRBV4-3 and TRBJ1-2; TRBD1 is a possible D gene (5 bases). Trimming cost V 0 bases and J 0 bases, with 14 bases left between them. CDR1 and CDR2 from the germline V gene are LGHNA and YSLEER. CDR3 size: 17 residues. CDR3 sequence: CASSQDLWDFANYGYTF. The CDR3 region has the DNA TGCGCCAGCAGCCAAGATCTGTGGGACTTTGCTAACTATGGCTACACCTTC.

The chain recombines TRBV6-5 with TRBJ1-2; D gene unclear. CDR1 MNHEY and CDR2 SVGAGI come from the germline V gene. V was clipped by 4 bases and J by 2 bases, with 8 bases between them. This CDR3 region has 13 residues. The CDR3, as DNA: TGTGCCAGCAGTTGGTCGGGGAACTATGGCTACACCTTC. This encodes CASSWSGNYGYTF.

This rearrangement joins TRBV28 to TRBJ1-1, with D tentatively TRBD1 (6 bases). V was trimmed by 2 bases and J by 5 bases, leaving 15 bases between them. Germline values: CDR1 MDHEN, CDR2 SYDVKM. The CDR3 totals 15 residues. This CDR3 is CASSLPSGGSTEAFF. The CDR3 DNA sequence: TGTGCCAGCAGTTTACCAAGCGGGGGCTCGACTGAAGCTTTCTTT.

The sample holds a few counts of this clone. The chain has TRBV28 and TRBJ1-1, with D perhaps matching TRBD1 (6 bases). V was cut by 5 bases and J by 2 bases, with 18 bases left in between. Germline V gene lookup returns CDR1 MDHEN and CDR2 SYDVKM. This CDR3 comprises 16 residues. CDR3 in DNA: TGTGCCAGCAGTCTCGAGGGGGGGGCCAAAAACACTGAAGCTTTCTTT. As protein: CASSLEGGAKNTEAFF.

This chain connects TRBV11-2 to TRBJ2-7; 8 bases align to TRBD2. Germline V gene sequence: CDR1 SGHAT, CDR2 FQNNGV. The length of the CDR3 is 15 residues. V was clipped by 2 bases and J by 3 bases; unmatched bases: 6. This CDR3 is CASSLFTTSGYEQYF. CDR3 DNA: TGTGCCAGCAGCTTATTTACCACTAGCGGCTACGAGCAGTACTTC.

The CDR3, as DNA: TGTGCCAGCAAACCTACAGGGATCGGGACCCAGTACTTC. It codes for CASKPTGIGTQYF. The chain combines TRBV6-5 with TRBJ2-5; D is perhaps TRBD1 (6 bases). Trimming cost V 7 bases and J 7 bases, with 16 bases left between them. The CDR3 length is 13 residues. Per germline, CDR1 MNHEY and CDR2 SVGAGI.

V gene TRBV10-1 combines with J gene TRBJ2-7; maybe TRBD2 (5 bases). Germline V gene sequence: CDR1 WNHNN, CDR2 SYGVQD (reference sequence). V lost 6 bases and J lost 5, with 8 bases in between. The CDR3 spans 11 residues. The CDR3 coding sequence is TGCGCCAGCAGCGACTACGACGAGCAGTACTTC. This gives the protein CASSDYDEQYF.

This rearrangement joins TRBV7-3 to TRBJ2-1; no clear D. The CDR3 extends over 14 amino acids. V shed 1 base and J shed 5 bases, with 9 bases lying between them. Germline loops: CDR1 SGHTA, CDR2 FQGTGA. The CDR3 nucleotides are TGTGCCAGCAGCTTAAGTCCACAGAACAATGAGCAGTTCTTC. It codes for CASSLSPQNNEQFF. The full variable domain, completed using reference TRBV7-3 and TRBJ2-1, is GAGVSQTPSNKVTEKGKYVELRCDPISGHTALYWYRQSLGQGPEFLIYFQGTGAADDSGLPNDRFFAVRPEGSVSTLKIQRTERGDSAVYLCASSLSPQNNEQFFGPGTRLTVL.

This chain uses TRBV20-1 with TRBJ1-5; D remains ambiguous. CDR1 is DFQATT, CDR2 SNEGSKA, per germline (reference sequence). The CDR3 totals 12 residues. V was clipped by 3 bases and J by 9 bases, with 12 bases between them. DNA for the CDR3: TGCAGTGCTAGTGAAGGACTACTGCCCCAGCATTTT. Translating it yields CSASEGLLPQHF.

V and J are TRBV29-1 and TRBJ2-1, with D perhaps TRBD2 (6 bases). Deletions cut 7 bases from V and 7 bases from J, with 14 bases between. The V gene's germline CDR1 is SQVTM and CDR2 ANQGSEA. This CDR3 spans 12 amino acids. The CDR3 DNA reads TGCAGCGCGACCCTAGGGAGGAATGAGCAGTTCTTC. It translates to CSATLGRNEQFF.

The chain is built from TRBV3-1 (or the pseudogene TRBV3-2) and TRBJ2-2; D possibly corresponds to TRBD2 (5 bases). Germline V lookup: CDR1 LGHDT, CDR2 YNNKEL (reference sequence). Trimming took 4 bases from V and 3 from J, leaving 15 bases between them. The CDR3 has 16 amino acids. For the CDR3, the DNA is TGTGCCAGCAGCCCCACTAGGCAGGCGGACACCGGGGAGCTGTTTTTT. Amino acid sequence: CASSPTRQADTGELFF.

In its sample, this clone was seen a few times. The chain joins TRBV27 to TRBJ1-1; D gene unclear. Germline V gene lookup returns CDR1 MNHEY and CDR2 SMNVEV (reference sequence). V was trimmed by 2 bases and J by 0 bases, leaving 7 bases between them. The CDR3 totals 14 residues. CDR3: CASSLEGMNTEAFF. The DNA for the CDR3 is TGTGCCAGCAGTTTAGAGGGCATGAACACTGAAGCTTTCTTT.

The chain uses TRBV3-1 (or the pseudogene TRBV3-2) and TRBJ2-1, with 10 bases lining up with TRBD2. Trimming took 3 bases from V and 5 from J; bases not matched to a gene: 7. Germline loops: CDR1 LGHDT, CDR2 YNNKEL (reference sequence). The CDR3 contains 16 residues. CDR3 sequence reads: CASSHLAGEGNNEQFF. The DNA for the CDR3 is TGTGCCAGCAGCCACCTAGCGGGAGAGGGGAACAATGAGCAGTTCTTC.

The chain is built from TRBV5-6 and TRBJ1-2; 7 bases match TRBD1. The CDR3 is 14 residues long. Germline V gene lookup returns CDR1 SGHDT and CDR2 YYEEEE. After removal of 2 bases from V and 3 bases from J, the junction contained 4 bases not matched to a gene. The CDR3: CASSFGQGDYGYTF. The CDR3 bases are TGTGCCAGCAGCTTCGGCCAGGGGGACTATGGCTACACCTTC.

As to this clone: One end of the junction is discordant with germline, which a read error may explain. V usage is TRBV10-3 and J usage is TRBJ1-5; D possibly corresponds to TRBD1 (6 bases). Germline V gene sequence: CDR1 ENHRY, CDR2 SYGVKD. CDR3 size: 13 residues. The CDR3 is CATSGQLNQPQHF. As DNA, the CDR3 is TGTGCCACCAGTGGACAGTTAAATCAGCCCCAGCATTTT.

The genes are TRBV5-1 and TRBJ2-1, with TRBD2 matching 10 bases. Per the germline V gene, CDR1 is SGHRS and CDR2 is YFSETQ. The CDR3 loop spans 15 amino acids. Losses at the gene ends were 1 base for V and 7 bases for J; bases not matched to a gene: 5. CDR3 nucleotide sequence: TGCGCCAGCAGCTTGCCTAGCGGGAGTTCTAATGAGCAGTTCTTC. Amino acids: CASSLPSGSSNEQFF.

The CDR3: CASSLAIAGARPPLGWEQYF. The CDR3, as DNA: TGTGCCAGCAGCTTGGCCATTGCAGGGGCCCGACCCCCCCTCGGGTGGGAGCAGTACTTC. The V gene is TRBV5-4, the J gene TRBJ2-7; D perhaps matches TRBD1 (6 bases). The CDR3 has 20 residues. V was cut by 0 bases and J by 7 bases, with 32 bases left in between. Germline V gene data show CDR1 as SGHNT and CDR2 as YYREEE (reference sequence). The whole variable domain, remainder taken from reference TRBV5-4 and TRBJ2-7, is ETGVTQSPTHLIKTRGQQVTLRCSSQSGHNTVSWYQQALGQGPQFIFQYYREEENGRGNFPPRFSGLQFPNYSSELNVNALELDDSALYLCASSLAIAGARPPLGWEQYFGPGTRLTVT.

The V call is TRBV28, the J call TRBJ2-7; the D gene is possibly TRBD2 (7 bases). From germline, CDR1 is MDHEN and CDR2 SYDVKM. V was shortened by 3 bases and J by 13 bases, with 16 bases between the two germline ends. There are 12 residues in the CDR3. The CDR3 loop is CASSLRGGYEYF. The CDR3 DNA reads as TGTGCCAGCAGTTTGAGGGGGGGGTATGAATACTTC.

V is TRBV15 and J is TRBJ2-5; TRBD2 aligns across 9 bases. CDR1 is LNHNV and CDR2 is YYDKDF in the germline V gene (reference sequence). V trimming: 1 base; J trimming: 0 bases; junction bases outside the gene matches: 3. The CDR3 sequence is 16 residues long. The CDR3 nucleotides are TGTGCCACCAGCAGAGGACTAGCGGATCACCAAGAGACCCAGTACTTC. It translates to CATSRGLADHQETQYF.

The rearrangement uses TRBV2 and TRBJ1-1, with TRBD1 matching 7 bases. The CDR3 covers 13 residues. After removal of 8 bases from V and 3 bases from J, the junction contained 6 bases not matched to a gene. Per the germline V gene, CDR1 is SNHLY and CDR2 is FYNNEI. CDR3 protein: CASEDREDTEAFF. CDR3 sequence (DNA): TGTGCCAGCGAAGACAGGGAAGACACTGAAGCTTTCTTT. The full variable domain, its missing parts supplied by reference TRBV2 and TRBJ1-1, is EPEVTQTPSHQVTQMGQEVILRCVPISNHLYFYWYRQILGQKVEFLVSFYNNEISEKSEIFDDQFSVERPDGSNFTLKIRSTKLEDSAMYFCASEDREDTEAFFGQGTRLTVV.

The J gene is TRBJ1-1, the V gene TRBV18, with 8 bases identical to TRBD1. There are 15 residues in the CDR3. Germline-derived CDR1 and CDR2 are KGHSH and LQKENI. V lost 2 bases, J lost 0 bases, and 2 bases stayed unmatched. This CDR3 is CASSPRQGMNTEAFF. In DNA, the CDR3 is TGTGCCAGCTCACCAAGACAGGGGATGAACACTGAAGCTTTCTTT.

This chain links TRBV10-3 with TRBJ1-6; D might be TRBD1 (5 bases). This CDR3 spans 13 amino acids. The germline gives CDR1 ENHRY, CDR2 SYGVKD. Trimming removed 8 bases at V and 4 bases at J, with 9 bases between. CDR3: CAIQTDYNSPLHF. DNA of the CDR3: TGTGCCATCCAGACAGATTATAATTCACCCCTCCACTTT.

The V and J genes are TRBV6-6 and TRBJ1-3; no clear D gene. The CDR3 covers 15 residues. The ends were cut back, 0 bases at V and 1 base at J, with 7 bases in the middle. Per the germline V gene, CDR1 is MNHNY and CDR2 is SVGAGI (reference sequence). This CDR3 reads CASSYSMASGNTIYF. CDR3 coding DNA: TGTGCCAGCAGTTACTCGATGGCTTCTGGAAACACCATATATTTT.